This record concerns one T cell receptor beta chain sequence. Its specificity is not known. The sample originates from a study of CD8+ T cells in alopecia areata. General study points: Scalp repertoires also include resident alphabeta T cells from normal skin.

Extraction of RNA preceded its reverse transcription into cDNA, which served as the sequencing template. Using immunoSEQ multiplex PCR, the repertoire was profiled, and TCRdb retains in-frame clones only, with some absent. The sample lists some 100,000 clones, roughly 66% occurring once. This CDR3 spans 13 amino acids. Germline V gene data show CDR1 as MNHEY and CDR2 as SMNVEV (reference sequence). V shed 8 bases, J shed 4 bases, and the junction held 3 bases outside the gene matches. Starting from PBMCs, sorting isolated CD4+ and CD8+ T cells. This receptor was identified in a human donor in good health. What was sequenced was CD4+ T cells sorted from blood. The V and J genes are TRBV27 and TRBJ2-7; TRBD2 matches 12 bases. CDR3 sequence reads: CASSSGGAYEQYF. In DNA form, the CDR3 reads TGTGCCAGCTCTAGCGGGGGGGCTTACGAGCAGTACTTC.